These 23 T cell receptor beta chains share one sample of origin, sequenced in a study of blood T cells in healthy people across ages. A second PCR of roughly 7 to 11 cycles used a sample-barcoded 5' primer and a J-beta primer mix. Via MiXCR, TCRdb re-called the 5' RACE reads, giving one row per CDR3 protein. The data contain some 1,500,000 distinct CDR3 sequences, approximately 42% of them seen just once; the ten biggest clones take up over 3.5%. Sample: blood. These receptors were obtained from a woman aged 18-29 years in good health.

The chain recombines TRBV29-1 with TRBJ2-1; TRBD2 matches at 8 bases. The trim removed 5 bases at V and 2 bases at J, leaving 17 bases unmatched. The CDR3 is 18 residues long. CDR1 and CDR2 (germline): SQVTM, ANQGSEA. CDR3 sequence: CSVNGVVKSGRAYNEQFF. The CDR3 bases are TGCAGCGTTAACGGAGTAGTGAAGAGCGGGAGAGCCTACAATGAGCAGTTCTTC.

J is TRBJ2-1 and V is TRBV7-9; TRBD1 matches 7 bases. CDR3 length equals 15 residues. J gave up 4 bases and V 5 bases, and 8 bases lay outside the gene matches. CDR1 SEHNR and CDR2 FQNEAQ come from the germline V gene (reference sequence). This CDR3 is CASSARDSLYNEQFF. The CDR3 nucleotides read TGTGCCAGCAGCGCACGGGACAGCCTTTACAATGAGCAGTTCTTC.

The chain has TRBV20-1 and TRBJ1-2; possible D gene TRBD1, 6 bases. The V gene's germline CDR1 is DFQATT and CDR2 SNEGSKA (reference sequence). V was cut by 2 bases and J by 4 bases, with 23 bases left in between. There are 17 residues in the CDR3. The CDR3, as DNA: TGCAGTGCTAGAAACCCGGGCCGGGTAGGGGGAAGCTATGGCTACACCTTC. Its translation: CSARNPGRVGGSYGYTF.

The rearrangement links TRBV4-1 to TRBJ2-1; D is possibly TRBD1 (5 bases). Trimming stripped 0 bases from V and 2 bases from J, with 14 bases between. The CDR3 extends over 17 amino acids. Germline V gene data show CDR1 as MGHRA and CDR2 as YSYEKL. The CDR3 loop is CASSQDGARTTYNEQFF. The CDR3 DNA is TGCGCCAGCAGCCAAGATGGGGCCAGGACGACCTACAATGAGCAGTTCTTC.

This clonotype was found once. This chain joins TRBV7-2 and TRBJ2-6; 11 bases align to TRBD1. The CDR3 length is 18 residues. Germline CDR1 SGHTA, CDR2 FQGNSA. V shed 2 bases and J 0 bases; nucleotides not matched to a gene: 3. The DNA of the CDR3 is TGTGCCAGCAGCTTATTTGGACAGGGGGCCTCTGGGGCCAACGTCCTGACTTTC. Protein: CASSLFGQGASGANVLTF.

This clonotype has a single count. The chain couples TRBV12-3 or TRBV12-4 to TRBJ1-3; D is perhaps TRBD1 (6 bases). The CDR3 is 15 amino acids. Deletions cut 9 bases from V and 0 bases from J, with 15 bases between. This CDR3 reads CASFPTGFSGNTIYF. The DNA of the CDR3 is TGTGCCAGTTTCCCCACAGGGTTCTCTGGAAACACCATATATTTT.

The chain couples TRBV19 to TRBJ1-5, with D unclear. Trimming took off 2 bases at V and 9 bases at J, with 17 bases between the two ends. CDR3 length: 15 amino acids. Germline CDR1 reads LNHDA; CDR2 reads SQIVND (reference sequence). CDR3: CASSITFTAIRPQHF. The CDR3 nucleotides read TGTGCCAGTAGTATAACATTCACCGCCATTCGGCCCCAGCATTTT.

The chain recombines TRBV2 with TRBJ2-7; D is perhaps TRBD1 (6 bases). Germline-derived CDR1 and CDR2 are SNHLY and FYNNEI. The CDR3 is made up of 14 amino acids. V dropped 4 bases and J dropped 4 bases, with 14 bases sitting between them. The CDR3 protein is CASSGQAPGYEQYF. Written as DNA, the CDR3 is TGTGCCAGCAGTGGACAGGCCCCAGGGTACGAGCAGTACTTC.

The CDR3: CASSDSFYADTQYF. In DNA, the CDR3 is TGTGCCAGCAGTGACTCCTTCTACGCAGATACGCAGTATTTT. The genes are TRBV6-4 and TRBJ2-3; D unresolved. This CDR3 is 14 amino acids long. Trimming took 0 bases from V and 4 from J, leaving 8 bases between them. Per germline, CDR1 MRHNA and CDR2 SNTAGT.

This clonotype appeared a few times. V gene TRBV4-3 combines with J gene TRBJ1-2; TRBD1 agrees at 7 bases. The CDR3 spans 16 residues. Looked up from germline, CDR1 is LGHNA and CDR2 is YSLEER. V lost 0 bases to trimming and J lost 5 bases; unmatched junction nucleotides: 9. The CDR3 DNA follows: TGCGCCAGCAGCCAAGATTCCGCGACAGGGAGATATGGCTACACCTTC. This sequence encodes CASSQDSATGRYGYTF.

The chain carries TRBV20-1 and TRBJ1-2; 8 nucleotides match TRBD1. The germline CDR1 and CDR2 sequences are DFQATT and SNEGSKA (reference sequence). V shed 6 bases and J 4 bases; nucleotides not matched to a gene: 7. The CDR3 runs 13 residues. CDR3 amino acids: CSARNDRGYGYTF. CDR3 nucleotide sequence: TGCAGTGCACGCAACGACAGGGGCTATGGCTACACCTTC.

The J gene is TRBJ2-7, the V gene TRBV27, with 7 nucleotides matching TRBD1. CDR1 is MNHEY, CDR2 SMNVEV, per germline (reference sequence). The CDR3 runs 13 residues. The V and J ends lost 4 bases and 7 bases, in that order; junction bases with no gene match: 7. For the CDR3, the DNA is TGTGCCAGCAGTTGGGGGACAGACAATGAGCAGTACTTC. Translated, it gives CASSWGTDNEQYF.

V is TRBV4-1 and J is TRBJ2-5; 13 bases line up with TRBD2. Germline CDR1 MGHRA, CDR2 YSYEKL. J gave up 5 bases and V 0 bases, and 3 bases lay outside the gene matches. The CDR3 consists of 16 residues. The CDR3 sequence is CASSQEGTSGMETQYF. The CDR3, as DNA: TGCGCCAGCAGCCAAGAAGGGACTAGCGGGATGGAGACCCAGTACTTC.

V is TRBV10-2 and J is TRBJ2-3, with 8 positions matching TRBD2. This CDR3 spans 16 amino acids. J lost 2 bases, V lost 4 bases, and 8 bases had no gene match. Germline CDR1 WSHSY, CDR2 SAAADI. CDR3 nucleotide sequence: TGCGCCAGCAGTGGATGGCTAGCGGGTGACACAGATACGCAGTATTTT. Its protein product is CASSGWLAGDTDTQYF.

J is TRBJ1-1 and V is TRBV7-3, with a possible D match to TRBD1 (6 bases). Trimming pared 5 bases from V and 6 bases from J, leaving 13 bases between. Germline V gene lookup returns CDR1 SGHTA and CDR2 FQGTGA. The CDR3 sequence is 13 residues long. CDR3 coding DNA: TGTGCCAGCAGCACTAACAGGGTGGCTGAAGCTTTCTTT. It encodes CASSTNRVAEAFF.

The chain combines TRBV10-3 with TRBJ2-1; 9 positions match TRBD2. Germline V gene sequence: CDR1 ENHRY, CDR2 SYGVKD. The trim removed 4 bases at V and 7 bases at J, leaving 8 bases unmatched. CDR3 length equals 15 residues. This CDR3 reads CAISGSGGYPNEQFF. The CDR3 DNA is TGTGCCATCAGTGGCAGCGGGGGGTATCCGAATGAGCAGTTCTTC.

The genes are TRBV12-3 or TRBV12-4 and TRBJ1-2; D is perhaps TRBD1 (5 bases). Trimming took 6 bases from V and 4 from J, leaving 21 bases between them. There are 16 residues in the CDR3. CDR3 in amino acids: CASRSTLRVGVYGYTF. CDR3 bases: TGTGCCAGCAGGTCAACCCTACGAGTGGGGGTCTATGGCTACACCTTC.

The CDR3 DNA sequence: TGCAGTGCTTATCATCGACAGTCCGAGCAGTACTTC. Residues: CSAYHRQSEQYF. V and J are TRBV20-1 and TRBJ2-4, with a possible D match to TRBD1 (5 bases). TRBJ2-7 matches the DNA end more closely, so the J call is doubtful. Germline V lookup: CDR1 DFQATT, CDR2 SNEGSKA (reference sequence). This CDR3 is built from 12 residues.

The chain combines TRBV12-3 or TRBV12-4 with TRBJ1-1; tentatively, D is TRBD1 (5 bases). CDR3 length: 13 amino acids. The V and J ends lost 5 bases and 7 bases respectively, with 14 bases between them. The CDR3 coding sequence is TGTGCCAGCAGTACGGCGGGGGTCGTTGAAGCTTTCTTT. Amino acids: CASSTAGVVEAFF.

This clonotype occurred once. The chain joins TRBV6-2 or TRBV6-3 to TRBJ2-1, with TRBD1 as a possible D gene (6 bases). Trimming cost V 8 bases and J 2 bases, with 16 bases left between them. Germline lookup yields CDR1 MNHEY and CDR2 SVGEGT. The CDR3 spans 15 residues. CDR3 protein: CASVKTGGAYNEQFF. The CDR3 bases are TGTGCCAGCGTCAAAACTGGGGGCGCCTACAATGAGCAGTTCTTC.

The chain carries TRBV5-1 and TRBJ1-1, with unresolved D. V was cut by 4 bases and J by 1 base, with 20 bases left in between. Germline V gives CDR1 SGHRS, CDR2 YFSETQ. The CDR3 is made up of 17 amino acids. The CDR3 nucleotides are TGCGCCAGCAGCCTAACACCCTCTGGGGAACAGAACACTGAAGCTTTCTTT. Amino acids: CASSLTPSGEQNTEAFF.

The rearrangement links TRBV4-3 to TRBJ2-1, with 11 bases aligning to TRBD2. The CDR3 is 16 amino acids. The V and J ends lost 4 bases and 4 bases, in that order; junction bases with no gene match: 6. Germline V gene data show CDR1 as LGHNA and CDR2 as YSLEER. The CDR3 region is CASSPGRTSGYNEQFF. CDR3 nucleotide sequence: TGCGCCAGCAGCCCCGGGCGGACTAGCGGGTACAATGAGCAGTTCTTC.

This clonotype has just one count. The rearrangement joins TRBV10-3 to TRBJ2-1; weak D call: TRBD1 (5 bases). The CDR3 consists of 15 residues. Trimming pared 6 bases from V and 5 bases from J, leaving 17 bases between. Germline V CDR1 and CDR2: ENHRY, SYGVKD. CDR3 in amino acids: CAIRPTLTEDNEQFF. For the CDR3, the DNA is TGTGCCATCAGACCCACCCTGACAGAAGACAATGAGCAGTTCTTC.